The 21 T cell receptor beta chains in this list originate from one sample, sequenced in a study of cytomegalovirus exposure and HLA in healthy donors. 60 Vbeta and 13 Jbeta primers were used in PCR. Sequencing was performed with immunoSEQ multiplex PCR; in TCRdb, only in-frame clones are kept and a portion is missing. The data contain about 120,000 clones, 80% of them singletons. The sequenced sample was PBMCs. Receptors were obtained from a female donor in good health and CMV-seropositive.

The gene calls are TRBV4-1 and TRBJ2-3; 10 nucleotides match TRBD2. Per germline, CDR1 MGHRA and CDR2 YSYEKL. V was clipped by 4 bases and J by 1 base; unmatched bases: 5. CDR3 size: 16 residues. CDR3: CASSPGLAEGTDTQYF. The CDR3 DNA follows: TGCGCCAGCAGCCCTGGACTAGCGGAAGGCACAGATACGCAGTATTTT.

The chain couples TRBV5-4 to TRBJ2-3, with 10 bases that match TRBD2. After removal of 4 bases from V and 6 bases from J, the junction contained 8 bases not matched to a gene. This CDR3 contains 15 residues. Germline CDR1 is SGHNT and CDR2 is YYREEE (reference sequence). The CDR3 spells CASSPSGGARDTQYF. CDR3 bases: TGTGCCAGCAGCCCGAGCGGGGGGGCCAGGGATACGCAGTATTTT. Full variable domain (missing parts from reference TRBV5-4 and TRBJ2-3): ETGVTQSPTHLIKTRGQQVTLRCSSQSGHNTVSWYQQALGQGPQFIFQYYREEENGRGNFPPRFSGLQFPNYSSELNVNALELDDSALYLCASSPSGGARDTQYFGPGTRLTVL.

In this sample, this clone turned up once. The rearrangement joins TRBV7-2 to TRBJ2-3; D is ambiguous. V was clipped by 3 bases and J by 3 bases, with 4 bases between them. CDR3 length: 12 amino acids. Germline CDR1 reads SGHTA; CDR2 reads FQGNSA. CDR3 loop: CASSFSTDTQYF. In DNA form, the CDR3 reads TGTGCCAGCAGCTTCTCGACAGATACGCAGTATTTT.

The chain carries TRBV5-1 and TRBJ1-1; D call uncertain. The CDR3 sequence is 15 residues long. V was cut by 0 bases and J by 1 base, with 10 bases left in between. CDR1 is SGHRS and CDR2 is YFSETQ in the germline V gene. The CDR3 coding sequence is TGCGCCAGCAGCTTGGGTTCGTCGGGGAACACTGAAGCTTTCTTT. It codes for CASSLGSSGNTEAFF. Full variable domain (remainder filled in from reference TRBV5-1 and TRBJ1-1): KAGVTQTPRYLIKTRGQQVTLSCSPISGHRSVSWYQQTPGQGLQFLFEYFSETQRNKGNFPGRFSGRQFSNSRSEMNVSTLELGDSALYLCASSLGSSGNTEAFFGQGTRLTVV.

The chain couples TRBV10-1 to TRBJ2-2, with a possible D match to TRBD1 (6 bases). V lost 5 bases and J lost 0, with 10 bases in between. The CDR3 loop spans 15 amino acids. The germline gives CDR1 WNHNN, CDR2 SYGVQD (reference sequence). The CDR3: CASSPGHTNTGELFF. As DNA, the CDR3 is TGCGCCAGCAGTCCGGGACACACGAACACCGGGGAGCTGTTTTTT.

This clone was seen a single time. This chain joins TRBV5-1 and TRBJ1-2, with TRBD1 matching over 8 bases. This CDR3 comprises 15 residues. The V gene end was trimmed by 1 base and the J gene end by 12 bases; junction bases not matched to a gene: 14. Germline values: CDR1 SGHRS, CDR2 YFSETQ. The CDR3 reads CASSLIGQGLLGDTF. Written as DNA, the CDR3 is TGCGCCAGCAGCTTGATTGGACAGGGCCTTCTTGGGGACACCTTC.

The V gene is TRBV28, the J gene TRBJ1-3; possibly TRBD1 for D (6 bases). This CDR3 comprises 16 residues. Germline V gene data show CDR1 as MDHEN and CDR2 as SYDVKM. V was clipped by 7 bases and J by 4 bases, with 20 bases between them. CDR3 sequence reads: CASTVTGGRSGNTIYF. Written as DNA, the CDR3 is TGTGCCAGCACCGTTACGGGGGGGCGATCGGGAAACACCATATATTTT.

The J gene is TRBJ2-5, the V gene TRBV30; a possible D gene is TRBD2 (6 bases). Trimming took off 2 bases at V and 4 bases at J, with 17 bases between the two ends. Germline assignment: CDR1 GTSNPN and CDR2 SVGIG (reference sequence). The CDR3 consists of 15 residues. The CDR3 DNA sequence: TGTGCCTGGAGTTTAGACGGGGGTCTGGGAGAGACCCAGTACTTC. It translates to CAWSLDGGLGETQYF.

This clone showed up just a few times. This chain links TRBV5-8 with TRBJ1-2; TRBD1 aligns across 7 bases. The trim removed 4 bases at V and 4 bases at J, leaving 10 bases unmatched. The length of the CDR3 is 15 residues. Germline lookup yields CDR1 SGHTS and CDR2 YDEGEE. The CDR3 nucleotides read TGTGCCAGCAGCGTGCGACAGGGAGGCCTCTATGGCTACACCTTC. Protein product: CASSVRQGGLYGYTF.

The V call is TRBV5-4, the J call TRBJ2-5, with D unclear. Between the trimmed V and J ends, which lost 0 bases and 1 base, there was a span of 4 bases. The CDR3 sequence is 13 residues long. Germline V gene data show CDR1 as SGHNT and CDR2 as YYREEE (reference sequence). The CDR3 spells CASSLGGQETQYF. For the CDR3, the DNA is TGTGCCAGCAGCTTGGGCGGCCAAGAGACCCAGTACTTC.

V usage is TRBV30 and J usage is TRBJ1-1, with 8 bases identical to TRBD1. The CDR3 extends over 11 amino acids. Trimming removed 6 bases from V and 12 bases from J; junction bases left unmatched: 9. Germline V gene data show CDR1 as GTSNPN and CDR2 as SVGIG (reference sequence). The chain's CDR3 is CACDDRGRTFF. The CDR3 coding sequence is TGTGCCTGCGATGACAGGGGACGAACTTTCTTT.

The CDR3 sequence: CSVQDTNSGNTIYF. In DNA, the CDR3 is TGCAGCGTTCAGGACACCAACTCTGGAAACACCATATATTTT. The V call is TRBV29-1, the J call TRBJ1-3; a weak D match, TRBD1 (5 bases). Germline V gives CDR1 SQVTM, CDR2 ANQGSEA. Deletions cut 5 bases from V and 0 bases from J, with 11 bases between. The CDR3 extends over 14 amino acids.

The V gene is TRBV27, the J gene TRBJ1-2; D not certain. V was shortened by 3 bases and J by 0 bases, with 5 bases between the two germline ends. CDR3 size: 13 residues. Looked up from germline, CDR1 is MNHEY and CDR2 is SMNVEV (reference sequence). This CDR3 is CASSLRANYGYTF. The CDR3 coding sequence is TGTGCCAGCAGTTTGCGAGCTAACTATGGCTACACCTTC.

V and J are TRBV6-6 and TRBJ2-7; D gene ambiguous. V lost 8 bases, J lost 6 bases, and 14 bases lay in between. The CDR3 totals 12 residues. Germline assignment: CDR1 MNHNY and CDR2 SVGAGI (reference sequence). CDR3 nucleotide sequence: TGTGCCAGCCGTACCCGAGGTCGCGAGCAGTACTTC. Translating it yields CASRTRGREQYF.

This clone was seen only a few times. The DNA for the CDR3 is TGTGCCAGCAGCCCGGGACAGGGGATTGGGCCCCAGCATTTT. Its translation is CASSPGQGIGPQHF. V gene TRBV6-6 combines with J gene TRBJ1-5, with 10 bases identical to TRBD1. Germline CDR1 and CDR2: MNHNY and SVGAGI (reference sequence). CDR3 length: 14 residues. V lost 6 bases and J lost 9; bases outside the gene matches: 8.

The gene calls are TRBV7-2 and TRBJ1-3; possible D gene TRBD1, 6 bases. The CDR3 has 14 amino acids. Trimming took 5 bases from V and 1 from J, leaving 9 bases between them. Per germline, CDR1 SGHTA and CDR2 FQGNSA. The CDR3 bases are TGTGCCAGCAGCCGAACAGGGTCTGGAAACACCATATATTTT. The encoded protein is CASSRTGSGNTIYF.

V and J are TRBV30 and TRBJ1-4; TRBD1 matches 7 bases. The J segment lost 8 bases and the V segment lost 1 base, leaving 7 bases of the junction unmatched. The germline gives CDR1 GTSNPN, CDR2 SVGIG (reference sequence). This CDR3 has 14 amino acids. CDR3 in amino acids: CAWSGDSKGEKLFF. The CDR3 region has the DNA TGTGCCTGGAGTGGGGACAGCAAAGGCGAAAAACTGTTTTTT.

The V call is TRBV7-9, the J call TRBJ2-7; D remains ambiguous. Germline V gene lookup returns CDR1 SEHNR and CDR2 FQNEAQ (reference sequence). The CDR3 totals 12 residues. The V gene lost 2 bases and the J gene lost 2 bases, with 4 bases spanning the gap. CDR3 nucleotide sequence: TGTGCCAGCAGCTTAATCGCCTACGAGCAGTACTTC. It is translated as CASSLIAYEQYF.

The CDR3 loop reads CASSRNTEAFF. As DNA, the CDR3 is TGTGCCAGCTCTAGGAACACTGAAGCTTTCTTT. The chain recombines TRBV28 with TRBJ1-1; no definite D call. Trimming stripped 8 bases from V and 1 base from J, with 5 bases between. Germline values: CDR1 MDHEN, CDR2 SYDVKM. The CDR3 has 11 residues.

V gene TRBV7-2 combines with J gene TRBJ1-4; a possible D gene is TRBD1 (6 bases). The CDR3 covers 15 residues. V was clipped by 6 bases and J by 7 bases, with 18 bases between them. In germline, CDR1 is SGHTA, CDR2 FQGNSA. The DNA for the CDR3 is TGTGCCAGCAGGGGCGGGGGGGGCTGGGTTGAAAAACTGTTTTTT. Translating it yields CASRGGGGWVEKLFF.

The chain joins TRBV9 to TRBJ2-7; D may be TRBD2 (6 bases). V was cut by 4 bases and J by 5 bases, with 16 bases left in between. This CDR3 spans 14 amino acids. Germline V lookup: CDR1 SGDLS, CDR2 YYNGEE. CDR3 DNA: TGTGCCAGCAGCACTAATCTACTAGCCCACGAGCAGTACTTC. As protein: CASSTNLLAHEQYF.